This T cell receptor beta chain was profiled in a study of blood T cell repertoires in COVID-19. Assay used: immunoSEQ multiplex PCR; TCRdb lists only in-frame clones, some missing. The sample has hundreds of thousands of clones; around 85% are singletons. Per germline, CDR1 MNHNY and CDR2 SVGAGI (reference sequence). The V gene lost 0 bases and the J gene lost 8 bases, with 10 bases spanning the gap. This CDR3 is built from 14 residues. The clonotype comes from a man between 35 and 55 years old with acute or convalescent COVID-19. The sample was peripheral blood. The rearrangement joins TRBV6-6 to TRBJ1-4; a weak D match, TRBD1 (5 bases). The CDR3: CASSYSGTEEKLFF. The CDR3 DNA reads TGTGCCAGCAGTTACTCGGGGACTGAGGAAAAACTGTTTTTT.